These 20 T cell receptor beta chains originate from one sample sequenced in a study of T cells in Graves' hyperthyroidism and ophthalmopathy. The TCR beta CDR3 regions underwent amplification using RNA transcripts as the source. Carried out on the TCR CDR3, a first-round RT-PCR used the HTBI primer set. TCRdb used MiXCR to reprocess the multiplex PCR reads, holding one entry per CDR3 protein. This sample has some 740,000 distinct CDR3 sequences, with about 15% found just once. Material for sequencing was blood. All receptors derive from a woman under 30 with Graves' hyperthyroidism.

This clonotype appeared many times. V and J are TRBV7-8 and TRBJ2-6, with 7 bases identical to TRBD1. The V segment lost 5 bases and the J segment 1 base; nucleotides outside the gene matches: 8. This CDR3 comprises 17 residues. In germline, CDR1 is SGHVS, CDR2 FQNEAQ. In nucleotides, the CDR3 is TGTGCCAGCAGCCTCCGGTGGGGACAGTCTGGGGCCAACGTCCTGACTTTC. Amino acid sequence: CASSLRWGQSGANVLTF. The whole variable domain, filled in from reference TRBV7-8 and TRBJ2-6, reads GAGVSQSPRYKVAKRGQDVALRCDPISGHVSLFWYQQALGQGPEFLTYFQNEAQLDKSGLPSDRFFAERPEGSVSTLKIQRTQQEDSAVYLCASSLRWGQSGANVLTFGAGSRLTVL.

CDR3 sequence: CASSVELDRGNQPQHF. The DNA for the CDR3 is TGCGCCAGCAGCGTGGAGCTGGACAGAGGCAATCAGCCCCAGCATTTT. V gene TRBV10-2 combines with J gene TRBJ1-5; possible D gene TRBD1, 6 bases. The CDR3 sequence is 16 residues long. V lost 6 bases to trimming and J lost 2 bases, with 17 bases between them. Germline loops: CDR1 WSHSY, CDR2 SAAADI.

This clonotype was seen only a few times. This chain uses TRBV7-6 with TRBJ1-6; no reliable D call. The ends were cut back, 1 base at V and 8 bases at J, with 6 bases in the middle. The CDR3 covers 13 residues. Per germline, CDR1 SGHVS and CDR2 FNYEAQ. CDR3 region: CASSLELDSPLHF. In DNA form, the CDR3 reads TGTGCCAGCAGCTTAGAATTGGATTCACCCCTCCACTTT. Filled out from reference TRBV7-6 and TRBJ1-6, the complete variable domain reads GAGVSQSPRYKVTKRGQDVALRCDPISGHVSLYWYRQALGQGPEFLTYFNYEAQQDKSGLPNDRFSAERPEGSISTLTIQRTEQRDSAMYRCASSLELDSPLHFGNGTRLTVT.

This clonotype has at least ten counts. The chain employs TRBV7-9 and TRBJ2-1, with TRBD2 identical over 14 bases. The germline V gene encodes CDR1 SEHNR and CDR2 FQNEAQ (reference sequence). J lost 6 bases, V lost 1 base, and 5 bases had no gene match. This CDR3 has 17 amino acids. CDR3: CASSLGRGTSGSNEQFF. DNA of the CDR3: TGTGCCAGCAGCTTAGGACGAGGGACTAGCGGGAGCAATGAGCAGTTCTTC. Based on the CDR3 plus reference TRBV7-9 and TRBJ2-1, the full variable domain is DTGVSQNPRHKITKRGQNVTFRCDPISEHNRLYWYRQTLGQGPEFLTYFQNEAQLEKSRLLSDRFSAERPKGSFSTLEIQRTEQGDSAMYLCASSLGRGTSGSNEQFFGPGTRLTVL.

The chain carries TRBV4-2 and TRBJ2-1; 8 bases are shared with TRBD2. V shed 0 bases, J shed 7 bases, and the junction held 8 bases outside the gene matches. The CDR3 totals 16 residues. Germline CDR1 is LGHNA and CDR2 is YNFKEQ. The CDR3 loop is CASSQDGGEGQNEQFF. In nucleotides, the CDR3 is TGTGCCAGCAGCCAAGACGGGGGGGAGGGCCAGAATGAGCAGTTCTTC.

This clonotype has a handful of counts. The J gene is TRBJ2-2, the V gene TRBV14; D possibly corresponds to TRBD1 (5 bases). With 1 base removed from V and 3 bases from J, the gap between germline ends came to 9 bases. From germline, CDR1 is SGHDN and CDR2 FVKESK. CDR3 size: 15 residues. In nucleotides, the CDR3 is TGTGCCAGCAGCCAAGTACAGGCCTACACCGGGGAGCTGTTTTTT. Translating gives CASSQVQAYTGELFF.

This clonotype was seen a handful of times. The chain is built from TRBV7-3 and TRBJ1-6; 7 bases are a match to TRBD1. Germline loops: CDR1 SGHTA, CDR2 FQGTGA. Germline trimming cut 4 bases from V and 6 bases from J; bases unmatched to any gene: 3. The CDR3 totals 14 residues. This CDR3 is CASSSTGVNSPLHF. CDR3 DNA sequence: TGTGCCAGCAGCTCTACAGGGGTTAATTCACCCCTCCACTTT. The full variable domain, completed using reference TRBV7-3 and TRBJ1-6, is GAGVSQTPSNKVTEKGKYVELRCDPISGHTALYWYRQSLGQGPEFLIYFQGTGAADDSGLPNDRFFAVRPEGSVSTLKIQRTERGDSAVYLCASSSTGVNSPLHFGNGTRLTVT.

The sample holds many counts of this clonotype. The chain joins TRBV6-1 to TRBJ1-2; possible D gene TRBD1, 6 bases. Germline loops: CDR1 MNHNS, CDR2 SASEGT. Trimming removed 5 bases from V and 2 bases from J, with 12 bases in between. This CDR3 has 14 residues. CDR3 loop: CASSIGGVNYGYTF. The CDR3 DNA reads TGTGCCAGCAGTATTGGGGGCGTAAACTATGGCTACACCTTC.

This clonotype was detected ten times or more. The J gene is TRBJ2-3, the V gene TRBV7-2; 7 positions match TRBD2. V lost 5 bases, J lost 4 bases, and 21 bases stayed unmatched. Germline loops: CDR1 SGHTA, CDR2 FQGNSA. The CDR3 contains 19 residues. The CDR3 DNA reads TGTGCCAGCAGCCCAGCCCCCCTCTGGGGACGGGAGGTGCCAGATACGCAGTATTTT. It translates to CASSPAPLWGREVPDTQYF.

This clonotype was observed at least ten times. The V gene is TRBV20-1, the J gene TRBJ2-3, with D hard to call. In germline, CDR1 is DFQATT, CDR2 SNEGSKA (reference sequence). Trimming shortened V by 5 bases and J by 6 bases, and 9 bases separated the two germline ends. The CDR3 covers 11 residues. The CDR3 spells CSALPLDTQYF. The CDR3 region has the DNA TGCAGTGCTCTACCTTTGGATACGCAGTATTTT.

This clonotype was counted between two and nine times. The rearrangement uses TRBV10-3 and TRBJ1-1; D not certain. CDR1 and CDR2 from the germline V gene are ENHRY and SYGVKD. Between the trimmed V and J ends, which lost 4 bases and 0 bases, there was a span of 12 bases. The CDR3 covers 15 residues. For the CDR3, the DNA is TGTGCCATCAGTGTCTCGGTACTTCTGAACACTGAAGCTTTCTTT. It codes for CAISVSVLLNTEAFF.

This clonotype was seen at least ten times. V gene TRBV20-1 combines with J gene TRBJ2-7; tentatively, D is TRBD2 (6 bases). This CDR3 has 14 residues. Germline V gene lookup returns CDR1 DFQATT and CDR2 SNEGSKA (reference sequence). Trimming removed 3 bases from V and 0 bases from J, with 12 bases in between. CDR3 DNA: TGCAGTGCTAGCCGGGGGAGGTCCTCCTACGAGCAGTACTTC. This gives the protein CSASRGRSSYEQYF.

This clonotype was observed at least ten times. The junction departs from the called germline gene at one end, perhaps through a read error. The chain uses TRBV20-1 and TRBJ2-1; TRBD1 matches at 10 bases. This CDR3 region has 15 residues. In germline, CDR1 is DFQATT, CDR2 SNEGSKA (reference sequence). CDR3 residues: CSARGRGQGLGEQFF. The CDR3 DNA is TGCAGTGCCAGAGGTCGGGGACAGGGGTTGGGTGAGCAGTTCTTC.

This clonotype was observed many times. This chain joins TRBV11-2 and TRBJ2-1; the D gene is possibly TRBD2 (5 bases). The germline CDR1 and CDR2 sequences are SGHAT and FQNNGV. V lost 7 bases to trimming and J lost 5 bases, with 15 bases between them. This CDR3 region has 14 residues. The CDR3 here is CASTTARRDNEQFF. The CDR3 nucleotides are TGTGCCAGCACCACCGCCCGGCGGGACAATGAGCAGTTCTTC.

This clonotype was seen at least ten times. J is TRBJ2-7 and V is TRBV6-1; perhaps TRBD1 as D (6 bases). The germline V gene encodes CDR1 MNHNS and CDR2 SASEGT. The CDR3 runs to 12 residues. Between the trimmed V and J ends, which lost 7 bases and 6 bases, there was a span of 13 bases. CDR3 amino acids: CASKQGYSEQYF. The CDR3 DNA reads as TGTGCCAGCAAGCAGGGGTATAGCGAGCAGTACTTC.

This clonotype was seen more than once but under ten times. The chain carries TRBV27 and TRBJ1-5; D is unresolved. CDR1 and CDR2 (germline): MNHEY, SMNVEV (reference sequence). This CDR3 contains 14 residues. With 3 bases removed from V and 4 bases from J, the gap between germline ends came to 10 bases. CDR3 amino acids: CASSFGSPNQPQHF. The CDR3 DNA reads TGTGCCAGCAGTTTCGGGTCACCAAATCAGCCCCAGCATTTT.

This clonotype was seen at least ten times. The chain employs TRBV10-3 and TRBJ2-7; possible D gene TRBD1, 5 bases. V lost 0 bases and J 5 bases, leaving 14 bases between the germline ends. The germline CDR1 and CDR2 sequences are ENHRY and SYGVKD. The CDR3 is 15 residues long. CDR3 nucleotide sequence: TGTGCCATCAGTGAGTCCGGACACGGTTGGAACGAGCAGTACTTC. It translates to CAISESGHGWNEQYF.

The gene calls are TRBV24-1 and TRBJ2-3; TRBD2 might be the D (6 bases). Germline CDR1 KGHDR, CDR2 SFDVKD. The V and J ends lost 5 bases and 2 bases respectively, with 13 bases between them. The CDR3 has 15 residues. The CDR3 coding sequence is TGTGCCACCAGTGGCCGGGGGTTCTACACAGATACGCAGTATTTT. Encoded protein: CATSGRGFYTDTQYF.

This clonotype was seen a few times. The rearrangement links TRBV14 to TRBJ2-2; 10 bases fit TRBD1. V was clipped by 4 bases and J by 6 bases; unmatched bases: 8. The CDR3 loop spans 16 amino acids. Germline loops: CDR1 SGHDN, CDR2 FVKESK. The CDR3 here is CASSRPGTGEPGELFF. The CDR3 DNA sequence: TGTGCCAGCAGCCGCCCCGGGACAGGGGAACCCGGGGAGCTGTTTTTT. The variable domain in full, completed from reference TRBV14 and TRBJ2-2, reads EAGVTQFPSHSVIEKGQTVTLRCDPISGHDNLYWYRRVMGKEIKFLLHFVKESKQDESGMPNNRFLAERTGGTYSTLKVQPAELEDSGVYFCASSRPGTGEPGELFFGEGSRLTVL.

This clonotype was picked up many times. This rearrangement joins TRBV7-9 to TRBJ2-1; D is uncertain. Per germline, CDR1 SEHNR and CDR2 FQNEAQ (reference sequence). Trimming stripped 6 bases from V and 10 bases from J, with 22 bases between. The CDR3 is made up of 15 amino acids. The CDR3 sequence: CASRGRLRPIREQFF. The CDR3 coding sequence is TGTGCCAGCAGAGGCCGTCTCCGACCTATACGCGAGCAGTTCTTC.